These 9 T cell receptor beta chains came from one sample sequenced in a study of T-cell reconstitution after alpha-beta-depleted transplantation in children. Construction of the TCRbeta library involved unique molecular identifiers. TCRdb re-analysed the PCR reads in MiXCR, keeping a single row per CDR3 protein. The repertoire holds about 540,000 distinct CDR3 sequences, with approximately 20% as singletons. Source: PBMCs from the stem cell graft donor, taken from the stem cell graft. The receptors originated from a human donor who donated a stem cell graft to a child with acute lymphoblastic leukemia.

V usage is TRBV7-8 and J usage is TRBJ2-1; TRBD2 matches at 9 bases. The junction had 14 bases not matched to a gene; V was cut back by 2 bases and J by 6 bases. This CDR3 is built from 18 residues. Germline CDR1 and CDR2: SGHVS and FQNEAQ. This CDR3 is CASSLRPGLARWVNEQFF. CDR3 DNA sequence: TGTGCCAGCAGCTTAAGACCGGGACTAGCACGGTGGGTCAATGAGCAGTTCTTC. Supplemented by reference TRBV7-8 and TRBJ2-1, the full variable domain reads GAGVSQSPRYKVAKRGQDVALRCDPISGHVSLFWYQQALGQGPEFLTYFQNEAQLDKSGLPSDRFFAERPEGSVSTLKIQRTQQEDSAVYLCASSLRPGLARWVNEQFFGPGTRLTVL.

This chain uses TRBV19 with TRBJ2-1; a possible D gene is TRBD1 (6 bases). The germline V and J ends were trimmed by 5 bases and 8 bases, with 13 bases remaining between them. There are 13 residues in the CDR3. Germline V lookup: CDR1 LNHDA, CDR2 SQIVND (reference sequence). The CDR3 loop is CASSPLTGHEQFF. CDR3 coding DNA: TGTGCCAGTAGTCCCCTAACAGGGCATGAGCAGTTCTTC.

This chain uses TRBV29-1 with TRBJ2-1, with D hard to call. V gave up 6 bases and J gave up 4 bases, with 13 bases separating them. Germline CDR1 reads SQVTM; CDR2 reads ANQGSEA. CDR3 length equals 13 residues. The CDR3 DNA sequence: TGCAGCGTGGTCCAAACAGAGTACAATGAGCAGTTCTTC. This sequence encodes CSVVQTEYNEQFF.

This clonotype occurred a few times. The CDR3 coding sequence is TGCAGCGTAATCGGGACAGACAACAATGAGCAGTTCTTC. This translates into CSVIGTDNNEQFF. V usage is TRBV29-1 and J usage is TRBJ2-1, with TRBD1 matching 7 bases. This CDR3 region has 13 residues. V was clipped by 6 bases and J by 5 bases; unmatched bases: 7. Germline V gives CDR1 SQVTM, CDR2 ANQGSEA.

The V call is TRBV12-3 or TRBV12-4, the J call TRBJ1-1; 7 nucleotides align to TRBD1. The trim removed 6 bases at V and 2 bases at J, leaving 9 bases unmatched. The CDR3 runs 15 residues. The DNA for the CDR3 is TGTGCCAGCAGGGTTGGTACAGGGGTAAACACTGAAGCTTTCTTT. The encoded protein is CASRVGTGVNTEAFF.

This clonotype has only a few counts. The chain combines TRBV5-1 with TRBJ2-1; 11 nucleotides line up with TRBD2. The CDR3 loop spans 16 amino acids. J was trimmed by 4 bases and V by 2 bases; bases with no gene match: 5. Per the germline V gene, CDR1 is SGHRS and CDR2 is YFSETQ. CDR3 coding DNA: TGCGCCAGCAGCTTTCTAGCGGGAGGCCCTTACAATGAGCAGTTCTTC. It yields the protein CASSFLAGGPYNEQFF. The whole variable domain, filled in from reference TRBV5-1 and TRBJ2-1, reads KAGVTQTPRYLIKTRGQQVTLSCSPISGHRSVSWYQQTPGQGLQFLFEYFSETQRNKGNFPGRFSGRQFSNSRSEMNVSTLELGDSALYLCASSFLAGGPYNEQFFGPGTRLTVL.

This clonotype was observed a few times. V is TRBV15 and J is TRBJ2-7; 8 bases are shared with TRBD1. Germline assignment: CDR1 LNHNV and CDR2 YYDKDF (reference sequence). The CDR3 has 17 amino acids. Trimming removed 0 bases from V and 4 bases from J; junction bases left unmatched: 11. The CDR3 sequence is CATSRDQGAVGSYEQYF. The CDR3 nucleotides are TGTGCCACCAGCAGAGATCAGGGGGCAGTCGGTTCTTACGAGCAGTACTTC.

This clonotype occurred many times. V is TRBV4-1 and J is TRBJ2-3, with 8 positions matching TRBD1. The CDR3 consists of 16 residues. CDR1 is MGHRA, CDR2 YSYEKL, per germline. V lost 4 bases to trimming and J lost 5 bases; unmatched junction nucleotides: 11. The CDR3 here is CASSLDGRGHGDTQYF. In DNA form, the CDR3 reads TGCGCCAGCAGCCTCGACGGCAGGGGGCATGGAGATACGCAGTATTTT.

The chain couples TRBV3-1 to TRBJ2-5; the D gene is possibly TRBD2 (6 bases). Trimming left V 6 bases short and J 4 bases short, with 9 bases between. The CDR3 length is 12 residues. Germline lookup yields CDR1 LGHDT and CDR2 YNNKEL (reference sequence). The CDR3 DNA follows: TGTGCCAGCAGATCCGGGGGAGAGACCCAGTACTTC. Its protein is CASRSGGETQYF.